The source of this TCR beta chain is a study of CD8 T cells in Susac syndrome. The CDR3 has 15 amino acids. CDR1 is SQVTM, CDR2 ANQGSEA, per germline. Losses at the gene ends were 1 base for V and 5 bases for J; bases not matched to a gene: 10. Random hexamers served to reverse transcribe about 0.5 to 1 ug RNA. TCRdb ran MiXCR on the immunoSEQ multiplex PCR reads and lists one entry per CDR3 protein. The table includes 150,000 to 200,000 distinct CDR3 sequences, 85% to 95% detected once. The receptor comes from a human donor with Susac syndrome. The chain links TRBV29-1 to TRBJ1-1; 7 bases map to TRBD1. Sequenced input: CD4+ T cells from PBMCs. The CDR3 DNA reads TGCAGCGTTGAAGGTGGGTCACAGGGGTCGACTGAAGCTTTCTTT. Its translation: CSVEGGSQGSTEAFF.